This TCR beta chain is from a study of T cells in Graves' hyperthyroidism and ophthalmopathy. From less than 13 ml of fresh peripheral blood, PBMCs were isolated. RNA transcripts yielded amplified TCR beta CDR3 regions. An initial round of RT-PCR targeting the TCR CDR3 relied on the HTBI primer set. MiXCR was run by TCRdb on the multiplex PCR reads, yielding one entry per CDR3 protein. The table lists some 760,000 distinct CDR3 sequences, 14% of them singletons, with 10% to 13% in the top ten. This clonotype was counted between two and nine times. Sequencing was done on a sample of blood. The TCR sequence derives from a woman aged 18-35 years with Graves' hyperthyroidism.

In DNA, the CDR3 is TGTGCCAGTGGGATCCGCGGGAGTGGTTACGAGCAGTACTTC. It codes for CASGIRGSGYEQYF. The chain employs TRBV6-1 and TRBJ2-7; 7 nucleotides match TRBD2. V lost 9 bases and J lost 4; bases outside the gene matches: 12. CDR1 is MNHNS, CDR2 SASEGT, per germline. The CDR3 length is 14 residues.